This record looks at one T cell receptor (beta chain) sequence and its context. Different DNA sequences within this sample yield the same CDR3. Per the authors' pipeline: ImmunoSEQ only sent back junction sequences with no quality scores, so filtering was done differently. The protocol was immunoSEQ multiplex PCR, while the TCRdb copy is restricted to in-frame clones and leaves out a portion. V and J calls and clone size are as listed in that table; D and trimming were resolved from the DNA. This sample has about 1.4 million clones, with roughly 96% found just once. The healthy adult donors were HIV-negative and reported no recent acute infections or vaccinations. A CD45RA+ naive subset and a CD45RA-negative memory subset were split from CD4+ cells. The sample is drawn from a study of shared clonotypes between healthy human individuals. This receptor was obtained from a man aged 25-40 years in good health. Sequenced material: naive CD4+ T cells sorted from blood. Subset reported: CD45RA+ positively selected.

The CDR3 sequence: CASSEGPWGETQYF. Here the CDR3 DNA reads TGTGCCAGCAGTGAGGGTCCCTGGGGGGAGACCCAGTACTTC. The genes are TRBV2 and TRBJ2-5, with D perhaps given as TRBD1 or TRBD2 (5 bases each). The CDR3 covers 14 residues. Germline CDR1 reads SNHLY; CDR2 reads FYNNEI. V shed 3 bases and J shed 5 bases, with 13 bases lying between them.